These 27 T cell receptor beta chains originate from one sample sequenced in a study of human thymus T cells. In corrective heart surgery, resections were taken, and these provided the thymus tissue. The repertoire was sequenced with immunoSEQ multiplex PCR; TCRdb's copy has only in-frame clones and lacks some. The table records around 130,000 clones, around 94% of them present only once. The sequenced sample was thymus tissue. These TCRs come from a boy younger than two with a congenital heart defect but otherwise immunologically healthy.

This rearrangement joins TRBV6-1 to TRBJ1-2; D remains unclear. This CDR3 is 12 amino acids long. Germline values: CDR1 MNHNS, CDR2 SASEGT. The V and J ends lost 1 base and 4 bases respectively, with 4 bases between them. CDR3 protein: CASSEGSYGYTF. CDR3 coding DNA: TGTGCCAGCAGTGAAGGGAGCTATGGCTACACCTTC.

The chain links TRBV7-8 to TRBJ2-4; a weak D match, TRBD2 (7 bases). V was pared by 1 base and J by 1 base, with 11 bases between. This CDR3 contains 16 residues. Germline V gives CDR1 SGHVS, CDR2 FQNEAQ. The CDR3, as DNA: TGTGCCAGCAGCTTAGGGGGGGGCCTGGCCAAAAACATTCAGTACTTC. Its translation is CASSLGGGLAKNIQYF.

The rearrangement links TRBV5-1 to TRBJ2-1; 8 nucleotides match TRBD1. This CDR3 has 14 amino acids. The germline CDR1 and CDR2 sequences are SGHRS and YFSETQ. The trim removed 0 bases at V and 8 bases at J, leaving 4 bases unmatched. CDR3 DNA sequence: TGCGCCAGCAGCTTGGGACAGGGGATCGATGAGCAGTTCTTC. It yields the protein CASSLGQGIDEQFF.

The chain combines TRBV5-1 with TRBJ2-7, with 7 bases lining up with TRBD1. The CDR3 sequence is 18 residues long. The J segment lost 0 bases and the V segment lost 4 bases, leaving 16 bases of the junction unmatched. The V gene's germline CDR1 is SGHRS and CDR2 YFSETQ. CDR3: CASSQRQGPKLSSYEQYF. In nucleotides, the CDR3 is TGCGCCAGCAGCCAAAGACAGGGCCCCAAATTGAGCTCCTACGAGCAGTACTTC.

Here the CDR3 reads CASSIRRLAGRSYEQYF. In DNA, the CDR3 is TGTGCCAGCAGCATTCGGAGACTAGCGGGTCGGTCCTACGAGCAGTACTTC. The V call is TRBV7-2, the J call TRBJ2-7, with TRBD2 matching 10 bases. Looked up from germline, CDR1 is SGHTA and CDR2 is FQGNSA. V dropped 5 bases and J dropped 1; count of bases not matched to a gene: 11. CDR3 length: 17 residues.

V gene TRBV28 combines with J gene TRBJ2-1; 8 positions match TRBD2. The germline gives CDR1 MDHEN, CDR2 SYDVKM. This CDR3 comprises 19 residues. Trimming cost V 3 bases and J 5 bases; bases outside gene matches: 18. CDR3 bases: TGTGCCAGCAGTTTTTGCGGGGGGCTAGGGGGTCGAGGGAACAATGAGCAGTTCTTC. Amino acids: CASSFCGGLGGRGNNEQFF.

The CDR3 sequence: CASSQDTAGGGTDTQYF. CDR3 sequence (DNA): TGCGCCAGCAGCCAAGATACAGCGGGGGGGGGCACAGATACGCAGTATTTT. The chain is built from TRBV4-3 and TRBJ2-3, with 10 bases lining up with TRBD2. J gave up 1 base and V 0 bases, and 4 bases lay outside the gene matches. This CDR3 is built from 17 residues. In germline, CDR1 is LGHNA, CDR2 YSLEER.

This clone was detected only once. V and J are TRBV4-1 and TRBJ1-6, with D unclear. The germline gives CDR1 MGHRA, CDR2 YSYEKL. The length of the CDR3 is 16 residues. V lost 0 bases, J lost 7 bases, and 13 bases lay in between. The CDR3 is CASSQDRVVPNSPLHF. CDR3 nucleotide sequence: TGCGCCAGCAGCCAAGATCGGGTCGTCCCAAATTCACCCCTCCACTTT.

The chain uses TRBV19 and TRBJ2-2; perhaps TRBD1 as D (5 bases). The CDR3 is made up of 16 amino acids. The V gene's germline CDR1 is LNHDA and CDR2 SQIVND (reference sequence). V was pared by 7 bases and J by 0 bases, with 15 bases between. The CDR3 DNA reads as TGTGCCAGTATGGGCCTTAACAGGCCGAACACCGGGGAGCTGTTTTTT. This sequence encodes CASMGLNRPNTGELFF.

CDR3 in DNA: TGTGCCAGCAGTGAGAGGGCGGACAATGAGCAGTTCTTC. This sequence encodes CASSERADNEQFF. The genes are TRBV2 and TRBJ2-1; maybe TRBD2 (5 bases). Deletions cut 3 bases from V and 5 bases from J, with 8 bases between. CDR1 is SNHLY and CDR2 is FYNNEI in the germline V gene. This CDR3 contains 13 residues. The complete variable domain, with remaining parts taken from reference TRBV2 and TRBJ2-1, reads EPEVTQTPSHQVTQMGQEVILRCVPISNHLYFYWYRQILGQKVEFLVSFYNNEISEKSEIFDDQFSVERPDGSNFTLKIRSTKLEDSAMYFCASSERADNEQFFGPGTRLTVL.

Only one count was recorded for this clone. The CDR3 region has the DNA TGTGCCAGCTCGCTTATAGCGGCGATCTCCTACGAGCAGTACTTC. Protein sequence: CASSLIAAISYEQYF. The chain combines TRBV18 with TRBJ2-7, with a possible D match to TRBD2 (6 bases). The V and J ends lost 6 bases and 0 bases respectively, with 15 bases between them. CDR1 KGHSH and CDR2 LQKENI come from the germline V gene. The CDR3 runs 15 residues.

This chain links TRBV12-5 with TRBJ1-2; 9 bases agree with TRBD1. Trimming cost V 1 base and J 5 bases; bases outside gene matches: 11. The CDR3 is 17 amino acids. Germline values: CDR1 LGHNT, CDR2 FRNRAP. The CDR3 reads CASGLGKGDRDPYGYTF. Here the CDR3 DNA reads TGTGCTAGTGGTTTGGGAAAGGGGGACAGGGACCCTTATGGCTACACCTTC.

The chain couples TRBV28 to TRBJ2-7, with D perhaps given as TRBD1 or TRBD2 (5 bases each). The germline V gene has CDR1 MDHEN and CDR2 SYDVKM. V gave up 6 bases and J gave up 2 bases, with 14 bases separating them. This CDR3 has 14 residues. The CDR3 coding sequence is TGTGCCAGCAGGAAGAGGGACCGACCCTACGAGCAGTACTTC. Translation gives CASRKRDRPYEQYF.

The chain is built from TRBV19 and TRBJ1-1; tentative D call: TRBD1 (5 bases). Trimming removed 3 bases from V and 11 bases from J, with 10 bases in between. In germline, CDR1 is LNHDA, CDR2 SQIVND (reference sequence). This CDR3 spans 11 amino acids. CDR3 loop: CASSIGGAAFF. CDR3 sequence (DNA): TGTGCCAGTAGTATTGGTGGGGCTGCTTTCTTT.

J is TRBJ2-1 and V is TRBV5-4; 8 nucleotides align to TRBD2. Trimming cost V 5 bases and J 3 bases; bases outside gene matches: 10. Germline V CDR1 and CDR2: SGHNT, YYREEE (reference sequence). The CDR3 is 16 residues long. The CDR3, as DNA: TGTGCCAGCAGATACGGTGAGCGGGGGATCTACAATGAGCAGTTCTTC. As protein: CASRYGERGIYNEQFF.

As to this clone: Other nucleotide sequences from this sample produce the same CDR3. The CDR3 protein is CASSQGGNYGYTF. CDR3 bases: TGTGCCAGCAGTCAGGGGGGAAACTATGGCTACACCTTC. The chain has TRBV14 and TRBJ1-2, with 7 bases lining up with TRBD1. J was trimmed by 2 bases and V by 6 bases; bases with no gene match: 3. Germline V gene data show CDR1 as SGHDN and CDR2 as FVKESK. This CDR3 spans 13 amino acids.

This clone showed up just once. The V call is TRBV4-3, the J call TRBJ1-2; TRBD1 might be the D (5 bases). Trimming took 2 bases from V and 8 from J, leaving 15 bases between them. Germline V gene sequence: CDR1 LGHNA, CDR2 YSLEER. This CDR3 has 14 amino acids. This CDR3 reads CASSQRGLGKGYTF. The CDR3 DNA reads TGCGCCAGCAGCCAAAGGGGCCTGGGGAAAGGCTACACCTTC.

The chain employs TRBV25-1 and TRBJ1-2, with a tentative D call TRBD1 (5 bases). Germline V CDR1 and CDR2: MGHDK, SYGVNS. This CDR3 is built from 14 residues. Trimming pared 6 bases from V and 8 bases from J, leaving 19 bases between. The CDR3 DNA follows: TGTGCCAGCAGCCTGTATGGGGCTGCGGAGGGCTACACCTTC. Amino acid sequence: CASSLYGAAEGYTF.

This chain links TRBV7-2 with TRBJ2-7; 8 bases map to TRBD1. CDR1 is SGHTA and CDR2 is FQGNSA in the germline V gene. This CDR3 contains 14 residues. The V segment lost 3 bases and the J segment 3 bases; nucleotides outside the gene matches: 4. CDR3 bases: TGTGCCAGCAGCTTCCGGGACAGGTACTACGAGCAGTACTTC. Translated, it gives CASSFRDRYYEQYF.

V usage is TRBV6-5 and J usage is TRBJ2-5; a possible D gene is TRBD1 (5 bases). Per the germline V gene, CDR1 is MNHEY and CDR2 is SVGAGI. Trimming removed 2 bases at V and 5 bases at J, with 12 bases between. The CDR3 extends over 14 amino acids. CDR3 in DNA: TGTGCCAGCAGTTACACCCCTAGGGGTGAGACCCAGTACTTC. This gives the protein CASSYTPRGETQYF.

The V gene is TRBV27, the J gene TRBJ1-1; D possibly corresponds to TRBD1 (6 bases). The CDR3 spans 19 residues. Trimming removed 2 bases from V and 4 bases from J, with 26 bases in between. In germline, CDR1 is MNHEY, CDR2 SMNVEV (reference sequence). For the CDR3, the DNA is TGTGCCAGCAGTTTAAGGGGCGAGGGCCGACAGGCCTACAGCACTGAAGCTTTCTTT. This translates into CASSLRGEGRQAYSTEAFF.

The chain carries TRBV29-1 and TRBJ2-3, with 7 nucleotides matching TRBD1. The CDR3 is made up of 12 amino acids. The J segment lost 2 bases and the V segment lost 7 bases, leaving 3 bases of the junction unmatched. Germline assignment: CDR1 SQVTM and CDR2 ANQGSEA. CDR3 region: CSAGQFTDTQYF. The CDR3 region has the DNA TGCAGCGCGGGACAGTTCACAGATACGCAGTATTTT.

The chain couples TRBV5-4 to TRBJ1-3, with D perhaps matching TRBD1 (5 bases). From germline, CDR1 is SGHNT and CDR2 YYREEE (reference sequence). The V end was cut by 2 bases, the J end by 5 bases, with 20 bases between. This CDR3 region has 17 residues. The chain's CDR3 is CASSFHRSPQGRNTIYF. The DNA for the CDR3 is TGTGCCAGCAGCTTCCACAGGTCCCCGCAAGGTAGAAACACCATATATTTT.

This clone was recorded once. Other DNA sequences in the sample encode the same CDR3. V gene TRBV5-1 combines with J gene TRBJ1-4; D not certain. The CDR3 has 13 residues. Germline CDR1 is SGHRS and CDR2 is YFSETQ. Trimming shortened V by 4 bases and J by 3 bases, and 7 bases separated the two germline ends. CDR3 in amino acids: CASSLGANEKLFF. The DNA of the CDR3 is TGCGCCAGCAGCCTGGGAGCTAATGAAAAACTGTTTTTT.

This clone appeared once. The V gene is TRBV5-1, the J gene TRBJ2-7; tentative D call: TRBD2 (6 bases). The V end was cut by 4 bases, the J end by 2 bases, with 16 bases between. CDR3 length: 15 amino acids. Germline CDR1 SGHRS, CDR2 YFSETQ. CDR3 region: CASSPLAGSPYEQYF. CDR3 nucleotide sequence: TGCGCCAGCAGCCCTTTGGCGGGGAGTCCCTACGAGCAGTACTTC.

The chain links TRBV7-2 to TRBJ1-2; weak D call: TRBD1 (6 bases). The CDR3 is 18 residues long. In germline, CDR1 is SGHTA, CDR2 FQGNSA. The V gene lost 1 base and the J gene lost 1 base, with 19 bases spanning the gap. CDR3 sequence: CASSLEAAGVWINYGYTF. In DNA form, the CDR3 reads TGTGCCAGCAGCTTAGAGGCGGCAGGGGTATGGATTAACTATGGCTACACCTTC.

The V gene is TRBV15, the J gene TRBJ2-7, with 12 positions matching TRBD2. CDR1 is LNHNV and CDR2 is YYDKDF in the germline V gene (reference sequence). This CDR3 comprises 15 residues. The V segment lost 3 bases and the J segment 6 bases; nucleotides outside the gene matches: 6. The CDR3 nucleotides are TGTGCCACCAGCAGTCCTAGCGGGGGGGCGTGCGAGCAGTACTTC. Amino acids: CATSSPSGGACEQYF.